Presented here are 28 T cell receptor beta chains from one specimen sequenced in a study of T-cell reconstitution after alpha-beta-depleted transplantation in children. During its preparation, the TCRbeta library received unique molecular identifiers. TCRdb recomputed calls from the PCR reads with MiXCR, one row per CDR3 protein. The data show around 800,000 distinct CDR3 sequences, under 20% seen once. Sequencing used PBMCs, mostly from graft donor cells, obtained 360 days after TCRalphabeta/CD19-depleted stem cell transplant. These receptors were obtained from a male patient between 10 and 17 years old who had a stem cell transplant for acute lymphoblastic leukemia, so the T cells may come from the graft donor.

J is TRBJ1-4 and V is TRBV5-1; D unresolved. The CDR3 sequence is 14 residues long. The V and J ends lost 0 bases and 8 bases respectively, with 11 bases between them. The V gene's germline CDR1 is SGHRS and CDR2 YFSETQ. The CDR3 protein is CASSLGPSGEKLFF. DNA for the CDR3: TGCGCCAGCAGCTTGGGCCCCAGCGGGGAAAAACTGTTTTTT.

V is TRBV12-3 or TRBV12-4 and J is TRBJ2-3; 7 bases map to TRBD2. J was trimmed by 3 bases and V by 5 bases; bases with no gene match: 11. The CDR3 runs 16 residues. In DNA, the CDR3 is TGTGCCAGCAGTCCCGGTGCTGGCGGGAGTACAGATACGCAGTATTTT. Its translation is CASSPGAGGSTDTQYF.

This clonotype was seen a few times. The chain recombines TRBV7-9 with TRBJ2-1; D may correspond to TRBD1 or TRBD2 (6 bases each). Looked up from germline, CDR1 is SEHNR and CDR2 is FQNEAQ (reference sequence). V shed 8 bases and J shed 0 bases, with 20 bases lying between them. CDR3 length equals 17 residues. The CDR3 nucleotides are TGTGCCAGCTCAGGCGGGCTAAGGGGGGTCTCCTACAATGAGCAGTTCTTC. As protein: CASSGGLRGVSYNEQFF.

The chain uses TRBV20-1 and TRBJ1-4, with a possible D match to TRBD1 (5 bases). Germline V gene data show CDR1 as DFQATT and CDR2 as SNEGSKA (reference sequence). V lost 3 bases, J lost 8 bases, and 16 bases lay in between. This CDR3 comprises 14 residues. The CDR3 loop reads CSASMGREREKLFF. As DNA, the CDR3 is TGCAGTGCTAGCATGGGCAGGGAAAGAGAAAAACTGTTTTTT.

This clonotype was counted a few times. The genes are TRBV28 and TRBJ1-3; D is unclear. The length of the CDR3 is 14 residues. Germline V gene lookup returns CDR1 MDHEN and CDR2 SYDVKM. V gave up 3 bases and J gave up 6 bases, with 12 bases separating them. The CDR3 is CASSLLPPLNTIYF. CDR3 bases: TGTGCCAGCAGTTTGCTCCCCCCGCTAAACACCATATATTTT.

This chain connects TRBV12-3 or TRBV12-4 to TRBJ1-3; D gene uncertain. This CDR3 has 12 residues. Trimming removed 4 bases at V and 9 bases at J, with 10 bases between. The CDR3 DNA is TGTGCCAGCAGTTCGGGCGTCGGCACCATATATTTT. Translating it yields CASSSGVGTIYF.

This clonotype appeared a few times. The gene calls are TRBV9 and TRBJ2-7; 8 bases match TRBD2. Trimming took 0 bases from V and 0 from J; bases not matched to a gene: 11. Germline CDR1 SGDLS, CDR2 YYNGEE. The CDR3 consists of 18 residues. Here the CDR3 DNA reads TGTGCCAGCAGCGTAGGATCTCATAGCGGGATGTTCTCCTACGAGCAGTACTTC. Translating it yields CASSVGSHSGMFSYEQYF.

The V call is TRBV5-1, the J call TRBJ1-1, with D maybe TRBD1 (6 bases). The CDR3 runs 18 residues. Germline CDR1 is SGHRS and CDR2 is YFSETQ. V was pared by 3 bases and J by 3 bases, with 24 bases between. CDR3 in DNA: TGCGCCAGCAGCTCGCCCTGGCTAGGTGGGGGGCCCGACACTGAAGCTTTCTTT. As protein: CASSSPWLGGGPDTEAFF.

In this sample, this clonotype turned up many times. The rearrangement uses TRBV5-1 and TRBJ2-1; 9 bases line up with TRBD1. Trimming removed 1 base from V and 6 bases from J; junction bases left unmatched: 5. The CDR3 has 15 residues. CDR1 and CDR2 (germline): SGHRS, YFSETQ. The CDR3 reads CASSLRGTGINEQFF. DNA for the CDR3: TGCGCCAGCAGCTTGAGAGGGACAGGGATCAATGAGCAGTTCTTC.

V is TRBV11-2 and J is TRBJ2-3, with 10 bases matching TRBD2. With 6 bases clipped from V and 2 bases from J, the junction kept 11 bases outside the gene matches. The CDR3 runs to 17 residues. Germline CDR1 reads SGHAT; CDR2 reads FQNNGV. The CDR3 protein is CASRPRRTSGLTDTQYF. CDR3 bases: TGTGCCAGCAGACCTCGGAGGACTAGCGGCCTCACAGATACGCAGTATTTT.

This clonotype was counted between two and nine times. The chain employs TRBV7-3 and TRBJ2-2; D is uncertain. V was trimmed by 2 bases and J by 5 bases, leaving 15 bases between them. Germline CDR1 SGHTA, CDR2 FQGTGA. The CDR3 totals 16 residues. The CDR3 region has the DNA TGTGCCAGCAGCTTATCCGGTGGCAGACCGACCGGGGAGCTGTTTTTT. Its translation is CASSLSGGRPTGELFF.

The chain couples TRBV14 to TRBJ2-1; 12 bases line up with TRBD2. CDR3 length: 15 residues. Germline V gene sequence: CDR1 SGHDN, CDR2 FVKESK. The V segment lost 5 bases and the J segment 13 bases; nucleotides outside the gene matches: 12. This CDR3 is CASSVRLAGATLQFF. The CDR3 nucleotides read TGTGCCAGCAGCGTTCGACTAGCGGGAGCTACACTCCAGTTCTTC.

V gene TRBV11-3 combines with J gene TRBJ2-7, with a tentative D call TRBD1 (6 bases). In germline, CDR1 is SGHNT, CDR2 YENEEA. V shed 5 bases and J shed 5 bases, with 16 bases lying between them. The CDR3 is 14 amino acids. CDR3 sequence reads: CASSPKHRDNEQYF. Here the CDR3 DNA reads TGTGCCAGCAGCCCAAAACACCGGGACAACGAGCAGTACTTC. The entire variable domain, with the rest obtained from reference TRBV11-3 and TRBJ2-7, is as follows: EAGVVQSPRYKIIEKKQPVAFWCNPISGHNTLYWYLQNLGQGPELLIRYENEEAVDDSQLPKDRFSAERLKGVDSTLKIQPAELGDSAVYLCASSPKHRDNEQYFGPGTRLTVT.

This clonotype was detected ten times or more. CDR3 coding DNA: TGCGCCAGCAGCTTGGGGACTAGCGGCTCCTACAATGAGCAGTTCTTC. It is translated as CASSLGTSGSYNEQFF. The chain joins TRBV5-1 to TRBJ2-1, with 10 bases identical to TRBD2. V was pared by 0 bases and J by 0 bases, with 0 bases of the junction left unmatched. This CDR3 is 16 amino acids long. Looked up from germline, CDR1 is SGHRS and CDR2 is YFSETQ.

The V gene is TRBV6-1, the J gene TRBJ1-1, with 8 positions matching TRBD1. Trimming took 6 bases from V and 1 from J; bases not matched to a gene: 13. Germline CDR1 and CDR2: MNHNS and SASEGT. The CDR3 loop spans 17 amino acids. CDR3: CASSNTFRQGQNTEAFF. The CDR3 nucleotides are TGTGCCAGCAGCAACACCTTCCGACAGGGGCAGAACACTGAAGCTTTCTTT.

The CDR3 nucleotides read TGTGCCAGCAGTTTTTCCGGCGAATGGCCAACTAACTCCTACGAGCAGTACTTC. Translated: CASSFSGEWPTNSYEQYF. The V call is TRBV12-3 or TRBV12-4, the J call TRBJ2-7; D call uncertain. The V end was cut by 3 bases, the J end by 0 bases, with 21 bases between. This CDR3 is 18 amino acids long.

The gene calls are TRBV29-1 and TRBJ2-7; possible D gene TRBD2, 5 bases. Looked up from germline, CDR1 is SQVTM and CDR2 is ANQGSEA. The CDR3 has 15 amino acids. Trimming shortened V by 5 bases and J by 6 bases, and 23 bases separated the two germline ends. The CDR3 reads CSVKGEGTISSEQYF. The CDR3 DNA sequence: TGCAGCGTTAAAGGAGAGGGTACAATCTCTTCCGAGCAGTACTTC.

The chain is built from TRBV7-9 and TRBJ2-7; TRBD1 matches 7 bases. V gave up 1 base and J gave up 0 bases; unmatched junction bases: 6. The CDR3 is made up of 16 amino acids. Germline lookup yields CDR1 SEHNR and CDR2 FQNEAQ (reference sequence). The CDR3 DNA follows: TGTGCCAGCAGCTTAGGACAGGGAACCCTCTCCTACGAGCAGTACTTC. It codes for CASSLGQGTLSYEQYF.

At least ten counts were recorded for this clonotype. The chain employs TRBV29-1 and TRBJ2-7, with D possibly called TRBD1 or TRBD2 (5 bases each). Germline V gives CDR1 SQVTM, CDR2 ANQGSEA. The V and J ends lost 4 bases and 4 bases respectively, with 8 bases between them. The CDR3 totals 11 residues. The CDR3 sequence: CSVGGGYEQYF. CDR3 nucleotides: TGCAGCGTTGGTGGGGGATACGAGCAGTACTTC.

This sequence joins TRBV14 and TRBJ2-1, with no clear D. CDR3 size: 11 residues. The V and J ends lost 8 bases and 7 bases respectively, with 9 bases between them. CDR1 is SGHDN, CDR2 FVKESK, per germline. The CDR3 DNA reads as TGTGCCAGCGGACCAACGAATGAGCAGTTCTTC. Translated: CASGPTNEQFF.

Only a few counts were recorded for this clonotype. This chain joins TRBV25-1 and TRBJ1-2; 10 bases fit TRBD1. The CDR3 is 15 amino acids. Germline trimming cut 5 bases from V and 6 bases from J; bases unmatched to any gene: 9. CDR1 is MGHDK, CDR2 SYGVNS, per germline. The CDR3 loop reads CASSRGDRGFDGYTF. The CDR3 coding sequence is TGTGCCAGCAGTCGGGGGGACAGGGGTTTTGATGGCTACACCTTC.

This clonotype showed up many times. This chain links TRBV20-1 with TRBJ2-2; 7 nucleotides line up with TRBD1. Germline V gives CDR1 DFQATT, CDR2 SNEGSKA (reference sequence). The CDR3 is made up of 14 amino acids. The junction had 4 bases not matched to a gene; V was cut back by 6 bases and J by 0 bases. DNA for the CDR3: TGCAGTGCAAGTGGGACAGCGAACACCGGGGAGCTGTTTTTT. Its protein is CSASGTANTGELFF.

In its sample, this clonotype was seen a few times. The rearrangement links TRBV5-1 to TRBJ2-3; no firm D call. The CDR3 contains 13 residues. Germline CDR1 and CDR2: SGHRS and YFSETQ. The ends were cut back, 1 base at V and 5 bases at J, with 8 bases in the middle. In DNA form, the CDR3 reads TGCGCCAGCAGCTTGAATAGAGGAGATACGCAGTATTTT. Translation: CASSLNRGDTQYF.

V usage is TRBV6-1 and J usage is TRBJ2-7; TRBD2 agrees at 12 bases. Germline trimming cut 2 bases from V and 0 bases from J; bases unmatched to any gene: 11. Germline V gene sequence: CDR1 MNHNS, CDR2 SASEGT. The CDR3 covers 19 residues. The CDR3, as DNA: TGTGCCAGCAGTGAAACCATTACGTGGACTAGCGGGATCTCCTACGAGCAGTACTTC. It translates to CASSETITWTSGISYEQYF.

The V and J genes are TRBV6-5 and TRBJ1-2; no definite D call. Between the trimmed V and J ends, which lost 4 bases and 4 bases, there was a span of 16 bases. Germline V gives CDR1 MNHEY, CDR2 SVGAGI. This CDR3 has 15 amino acids. The CDR3 loop reads CASSSTGLGRYGYTF. The CDR3 region has the DNA TGTGCCAGCAGTTCGACGGGATTAGGTCGCTATGGCTACACCTTC.

This clonotype has more than one count but fewer than ten. This rearrangement joins TRBV6-1 to TRBJ2-5; D unresolved. The germline gives CDR1 MNHNS, CDR2 SASEGT. This CDR3 is built from 13 residues. Deletions cut 11 bases from V and 7 bases from J, with 20 bases between. The CDR3 loop is CASEADESGTQYF. The CDR3 DNA reads as TGTGCCTCAGAGGCCGATGAATCAGGGACCCAGTACTTC.

This clonotype was picked up many times. J is TRBJ2-7 and V is TRBV15; 9 nucleotides align to TRBD1. This CDR3 region has 13 residues. CDR1 and CDR2 from the germline V gene are LNHNV and YYDKDF (reference sequence). V gave up 11 bases and J gave up 6 bases; unmatched junction bases: 11. The CDR3 spells CASRDREISEQYF. As DNA, the CDR3 is TGTGCCTCCCGGGACAGGGAAATCTCCGAGCAGTACTTC.

The chain joins TRBV6-1 to TRBJ2-7; D ambiguous. Germline loops: CDR1 MNHNS, CDR2 SASEGT. CDR3 size: 13 residues. V shed 5 bases and J shed 4 bases, with 12 bases lying between them. CDR3: CASSTYDWYEQYF. CDR3 coding DNA: TGTGCCAGCAGTACCTACGACTGGTACGAGCAGTACTTC.